These 21 T cell receptor beta chains share one sample of origin, sequenced in a study of cytomegalovirus exposure and HLA in healthy donors. With 60 Vbeta and 13 Jbeta primers, the PCR was carried out. Sequencing was performed with immunoSEQ multiplex PCR; in TCRdb, only in-frame clones are kept and a portion is missing. The repertoire table contains around 70,000 clones. Input material: PBMCs. The receptors here all came from a female donor in good health and CMV-seropositive.

V and J are TRBV5-1 and TRBJ1-4; D gene unclear. V was shortened by 2 bases and J by 8 bases, with 13 bases between the two germline ends. CDR3 size: 14 residues. Germline loops: CDR1 SGHRS, CDR2 YFSETQ. The CDR3 region has the DNA TGCGCCAGCAGCTTTTCCGCTAGAGTCGAAAAACTGTTTTTT. Protein: CASSFSARVEKLFF.

The chain is built from TRBV5-1 and TRBJ1-3; D gene unclear. Germline CDR1 and CDR2: SGHRS and YFSETQ. V lost 3 bases, J lost 4 bases, and 14 bases lay in between. CDR3 length equals 15 residues. DNA for the CDR3: TGCGCCAGCAGCTCGACCGGGGTGGAAGGAAACACCATATATTTT. It specifies CASSSTGVEGNTIYF.

CDR3 residues: CASSPAWTGEDEQYF. Written as DNA, the CDR3 is TGCGCCAGCAGCCCGGCATGGACAGGGGAGGACGAGCAGTACTTC. J is TRBJ2-7 and V is TRBV5-1; 9 nucleotides match TRBD1. The CDR3 covers 15 residues. Trimming at V came to 4 bases and at J to 5 bases, leaving 10 bases not matched to a gene. Germline loops: CDR1 SGHRS, CDR2 YFSETQ.

The chain is built from TRBV28 and TRBJ1-1; D remains ambiguous. The CDR3 has 12 amino acids. CDR1 and CDR2 (germline): MDHEN, SYDVKM. V lost 5 bases and J lost 2, with 6 bases in between. CDR3 in DNA: TGTGCCAGCAGTATAGTAAACACTGAAGCTTTCTTT. Amino acids: CASSIVNTEAFF.

J is TRBJ1-4 and V is TRBV27; the D gene is possibly TRBD1 (6 bases). Trimming pared 4 bases from V and 1 base from J, leaving 10 bases between. Germline V gene data show CDR1 as MNHEY and CDR2 as SMNVEV (reference sequence). This CDR3 contains 15 residues. The CDR3 sequence: CASSSQGGTNEKLFF. For the CDR3, the DNA is TGTGCCAGCAGTTCACAGGGTGGAACTAATGAAAAACTGTTTTTT.

This chain joins TRBV5-5 and TRBJ2-7; D may be TRBD1 (6 bases). V shed 0 bases and J shed 12 bases, with 13 bases lying between them. Germline V gene data show CDR1 as SGHKS and CDR2 as YYEKEE (reference sequence). CDR3 length: 12 amino acids. CDR3 bases: TGTGCCAGCAGCTTGGAAGACAGGCCCGGGTACTTC. Translation gives CASSLEDRPGYF.

V is TRBV10-1 and J is TRBJ1-1; possibly TRBD1 for D (5 bases). V was pared by 5 bases and J by 2 bases, with 9 bases between. The CDR3 contains 13 residues. The germline CDR1 and CDR2 sequences are WNHNN and SYGVQD (reference sequence). The CDR3 DNA is TGCGCCAGCAGTACTCAGGGAAACACTGAAGCTTTCTTT. Residues: CASSTQGNTEAFF.

The genes are TRBV6-5 and TRBJ2-7; a weak D match, TRBD2 (7 bases). The germline V and J ends were trimmed by 6 bases and 7 bases, with 19 bases remaining between them. The CDR3 is 14 residues long. Per the germline V gene, CDR1 is MNHEY and CDR2 is SVGAGI. The CDR3 loop is CASSRAGRTGEQYF. The CDR3 region has the DNA TGTGCCAGCAGCCGAGCGGGACGCACAGGGGAGCAGTACTTC.

This chain joins TRBV5-1 and TRBJ2-2, with a possible D match to TRBD2 (6 bases). This CDR3 has 14 residues. V shed 0 bases and J shed 6 bases, with 9 bases lying between them. The V gene's germline CDR1 is SGHRS and CDR2 YFSETQ. Here the CDR3 reads CASSLGGGAGELFF. The CDR3 DNA sequence: TGCGCCAGCAGCTTGGGTGGCGGGGCCGGGGAGCTGTTTTTT.

The chain combines TRBV29-1 with TRBJ2-3; TRBD2 is a possible D gene (5 bases). The V gene's germline CDR1 is SQVTM and CDR2 ANQGSEA. Trimming removed 2 bases at V and 1 base at J, with 7 bases between. The CDR3 spans 13 residues. The CDR3 here is CSVEPAGTDTQYF. CDR3 nucleotides: TGCAGCGTTGAACCAGCGGGCACAGATACGCAGTATTTT.

In regard to this clone: The DNA is omitted, as the CDR3 cannot be located on it reliably, and the CDR3 follows TCRdb's listing. This chain connects TRBV2 to TRBJ2-1; the table names TRBD2, a call not compared with the DNA. Including both end residues, the CDR3 is 15 amino acids long. The germline CDR1 and CDR2 sequences are SNHLY and FYNNEI. CDR3 in amino acids: CASMSGFGPGNEQFF.

This rearrangement joins TRBV7-9 to TRBJ1-4; 8 positions match TRBD1. The length of the CDR3 is 18 residues. The J segment lost 3 bases and the V segment lost 1 base, leaving 10 bases of the junction unmatched. Germline CDR1 is SEHNR and CDR2 is FQNEAQ (reference sequence). CDR3 sequence: CASSLDFGQGGSNEKLFF. The CDR3 region has the DNA TGTGCCAGCAGCTTAGACTTCGGACAGGGTGGGTCTAATGAAAAACTGTTTTTT.

The chain links TRBV13 to TRBJ1-2; D gene uncertain. The CDR3 runs to 13 residues. Per germline, CDR1 PRHDT and CDR2 FYEKMQ (reference sequence). Trimming pared 3 bases from V and 4 bases from J, leaving 9 bases between. CDR3 sequence reads: CASSLGSFYGYTF. CDR3 nucleotide sequence: TGTGCCAGCAGCTTGGGGAGTTTCTATGGCTACACCTTC. Filled out from reference TRBV13 and TRBJ1-2, the complete variable domain reads AAGVIQSPRHLIKEKRETATLKCYPIPRHDTVYWYQQGPGQDPQFLISFYEKMQSDKGSIPDRFSAQQFSDYHSELNMSSLELGDSALYFCASSLGSFYGYTFGSGTRLTVV.

The chain combines TRBV18 with TRBJ1-1; D gene ambiguous. V gave up 2 bases and J gave up 3 bases, with 7 bases separating them. The germline V gene encodes CDR1 KGHSH and CDR2 LQKENI. This CDR3 comprises 13 residues. In nucleotides, the CDR3 is TGTGCCAGCTCACCATCAGTGGACACTGAAGCTTTCTTT. Residues: CASSPSVDTEAFF.

The chain links TRBV18 to TRBJ2-1, with 11 bases fitting TRBD2. The germline V gene encodes CDR1 KGHSH and CDR2 LQKENI. This CDR3 has 15 amino acids. V shed 6 bases and J 8 bases; nucleotides not matched to a gene: 9. The CDR3 DNA reads TGTGCCAGCTCGGCGGGCCTAGCGGGAGGACATGAGCAGTTCTTC. Its translation is CASSAGLAGGHEQFF. Looking up the rest from reference TRBV18 and TRBJ2-1 gives the full variable domain: NAGVMQNPRHLVRRRGQEARLRCSPMKGHSHVYWYRQLPEEGLKFMVYLQKENIIDESGMPKERFSAEFPKEGPSILRIQQVVRGDSAAYFCASSAGLAGGHEQFFGPGTRLTVL.

The chain has TRBV5-1 and TRBJ1-3; maybe TRBD1 (6 bases). Trimming left V 1 base short and J 4 bases short, with 12 bases between. Germline CDR1 reads SGHRS; CDR2 reads YFSETQ. The CDR3 spans 15 residues. This CDR3 reads CASSLTLGQGNTIYF. Written as DNA, the CDR3 is TGCGCCAGCAGCTTGACCCTCGGACAGGGAAACACCATATATTTT.

The chain is built from TRBV4-1 and TRBJ2-5; possible D gene TRBD1, 5 bases. V gave up 2 bases and J gave up 5 bases, with 12 bases separating them. The CDR3 spans 14 residues. Germline assignment: CDR1 MGHRA and CDR2 YSYEKL. CDR3 loop: CASSQNAGLETQYF. In DNA form, the CDR3 reads TGCGCCAGCAGCCAAAACGCAGGGTTGGAGACCCAGTACTTC.

The chain has TRBV18 and TRBJ2-5; D unresolved. The CDR3 covers 12 residues. Trimming took off 6 bases at V and 4 bases at J, with 9 bases between the two ends. The germline V gene encodes CDR1 KGHSH and CDR2 LQKENI. CDR3 region: CASSTPRETQYF. The CDR3 coding sequence is TGTGCCAGCTCGACTCCACGAGAGACCCAGTACTTC.

The chain employs TRBV7-9 and TRBJ1-2; 8 bases align to TRBD1. This CDR3 contains 15 residues. Germline V gene data show CDR1 as SEHNR and CDR2 as FQNEAQ (reference sequence). V lost 7 bases to trimming and J lost 6 bases; unmatched junction nucleotides: 13. Here the CDR3 reads CASTVIWDRTDGYTF. CDR3 DNA: TGTGCCAGCACCGTTATTTGGGACAGGACAGATGGCTACACCTTC.

The rearrangement links TRBV29-1 to TRBJ1-2; D possibly corresponds to TRBD1 (6 bases). Germline CDR1 SQVTM, CDR2 ANQGSEA. The CDR3 runs to 14 residues. Trimming stripped 4 bases from V and 3 bases from J, with 15 bases between. CDR3 sequence: CSVGPRTADYGYTF. The CDR3 nucleotides read TGCAGCGTTGGACCGCGGACAGCGGACTATGGCTACACCTTC.

The chain links TRBV19 to TRBJ2-5, with 7 bases aligning to TRBD1. Looked up from germline, CDR1 is LNHDA and CDR2 is SQIVND (reference sequence). The trim removed 5 bases at V and 5 bases at J, leaving 11 bases unmatched. This CDR3 has 15 residues. The chain's CDR3 is CASSAVTGMDETQYF. The CDR3 DNA sequence: TGTGCCAGTAGTGCTGTGACAGGGATGGACGAGACCCAGTACTTC.